This TCR beta chain was sequenced in a study of OX40 agonist ivuxolimab in advanced cancers. The CDR3 extends over 13 amino acids. V dropped 2 bases and J dropped 10 bases, with 14 bases sitting between them. Looked up from germline, CDR1 is LGHNT and CDR2 is FRNRAP. As regards this clone: The target antigen is unknown.

The table came from immunoSEQ multiplex PCR; TCRdb's copy has only in-frame clones and leaves some out. This table holds about 77,000 clones, approximately 81% found once. Study results and caveats: The antigen specificity of the peripheral T cells (those that were expanded) was not determined. At 0.1 to 3.0 mg/kg and by week 6, clonal expansion occurred in CD4+ and CD8+ blood T cells.

Patients were ineligible given autoimmune disease history or systemic immunosuppression. V is TRBV12-5 and J is TRBJ2-5; D not certain. The origin of this receptor is an adult with an advanced solid tumor such as melanoma, head and neck, liver or kidney cancer. The sequenced sample was CD4+ or CD8+ T cells sorted from blood, obtained in a trial of the OX40 agonist ivuxolimab. Here the CDR3 reads CASGLPGTEYQYF. The CDR3 bases are TGTGCTAGTGGTTTGCCGGGTACGGAATACCAGTACTTC. Full variable domain (rest looked up from reference TRBV12-5 and TRBJ2-5): DARVTQTPRHKVTEMGQEVTMRCQPILGHNTVFWYRQTMMQGLELLAYFRNRAPLDDSGMPKDRFSAEMPDATLATLKIQPSEPRDSAVYFCASGLPGTEYQYFGPGTRLLVL.